The following is a T cell receptor beta chain sequence with its context. In this sample, this clonotype turned up a few times. The clone's antigen remains unknown. Base quality data are lacking; no much larger clone is found one base away. PBMCs were isolated by Ficoll-Paque density gradient centrifugation. The data originate from a study of T-cell memory formation after mild COVID-19 (dated by TCRdb to the early 2020s). Looking at the study overall: Most TCR sequence clusters were specific to one of the two donors. In a couple of donors, T-cell clones that expanded and contracted after mild COVID-19 were followed by sequencing TCRalpha and TCRbeta repertoires longitudinally. The cohort comprised two young, previously healthy adult volunteers, one female and one male.

Paper-wide results and their limitations: Some responding clones were found in pre-infection memory, which suggests that pre-existing cross-reactive memory T cells took part in the SARS-CoV-2 response. Contracting CD4+ clones appeared mostly in the CM and EM memory subsets, whereas CD8+ clones were enriched in EMRA. Balanced CD4/CD8 phenotypes were observed for clones contracting from day 15 to 85, whereas a bias towards CD4+ was observed for a second wave of clones expanding from day 15 to 37. The study covered only a couple of mild cases, and larger cohorts including severe cases with pre-infection samples were considered necessary. SARS-CoV-2 specificity was not confirmed for the second-wave clones peaking on day 37.

The germline V gene yields SGHVS for CDR1 and FQNEAQ for CDR2. Measured from the cysteine to the phenylalanine, the CDR3 is 18 residues long. The entry retains the CDR3 DNA only, 54 bases that are in frame from base 1. Ends trimmed: V by 1 base, J by 2 bases; bases unmatched to a gene: 10. The instrument given in TCRdb is Illumina NovaSeq 6000. Using 5'RACE with constant-segment primers, TCRalpha and TCRbeta cDNA libraries were constructed, with sample barcodes and unique molecular identifiers added in the process. Trizol reagent was used to extract RNA from every sample. Library amplification was performed in two PCR steps, and a second sample barcode and Illumina TruSeq adapters were introduced in the second step. Libraries were sequenced on an Illumina NovaSeq with 2 x 150 bp paired-end reads. The study's own analysis went as follows. Reads were demultiplexed and collapsed into UMI-guided consensus sequences with migec v1.2.7. Using mixcr v2.1.11, UMI consensuses were aligned to TRA and TRB V and J templates and then assembled into clonotypes. Expanded or contracted clonotypes were those called significant by both edgeR and NoisET, with noise models trained on biological replicates. For edgeR calls, the cutoffs were a false discovery rate-adjusted p below 0.01 and a log2 fold-change threshold of 1. As an exploratory analysis of dynamics, max-normalized trajectories of the 1000 most abundant clonotypes were examined with PCA combined with hierarchical clustering. Each responding clone was given a CD4 or CD8 phenotype based on the CD4+ and CD8+ repertoires, which had been sequenced separately. TCRdb ran its own pipeline on the public reads, namely fastp trimming at Q25 and MiXCR clone calling, and kept in-frame beta chains. All rows with the same CDR3 protein become a single entry with the most common DNA and genes. It is TCRdb's table, rather than the study itself, that gives the V and J calls and clone size. For this sample there are just over 400,000 distinct CDR3 sequences; 20% to 30% appear just once. Of the sample, around 13% is held by the ten largest clones.

The source of this sequence is an adult woman who had mild COVID-19 (a few samples of this study predate the infection). The sample titles of this study are shuffled in the database, so cell type and time point are left out; the donor was told from shared clones. The sequenced material came from PBMCs or a T cell subset sorted from them (not recorded which). In this chain, TRBV7-8 is recombined with TRBJ2-5; TRBD2 matches 10 bases in the middle. The CDR3 is CASSLVSPAGGQQETQYF. The DNA sequence follows: TGTGCCAGCAGCTTAGTTTCCCCAGCGGGGGGGCAACAAGAGACCCAGTACTTC.